Presented here are 30 T cell receptor beta chains from one specimen sequenced in a study of blood T cells in healthy people across ages. A J-beta primer mix and a sample-barcoded 5' primer were used in a second PCR of about 7 to 11 cycles. TCRdb re-called the 5' RACE reads through MiXCR, storing one row per CDR3 protein. The repertoire holds about 780,000 distinct CDR3 sequences, with less than 60% as singletons. Material for sequencing was blood. These receptors were collected from a man aged 80 or over in good health.

The chain employs TRBV10-3 and TRBJ1-2; 8 positions agree with TRBD1. The CDR3 has 16 residues. The V gene end was trimmed by 6 bases and the J gene end by 1 base; junction bases not matched to a gene: 10. CDR1 is ENHRY and CDR2 is SYGVKD in the germline V gene. CDR3 sequence reads: CAIRGQELGGNYGYTF. The CDR3 DNA follows: TGTGCCATCAGGGGACAGGAGTTAGGTGGTAACTATGGCTACACCTTC.

DNA of the CDR3: TGTGCCAGCAGCGAGGATCTCAGTTCACCCCTCCACTTT. It yields the protein CASSEDLSSPLHF. The gene calls are TRBV9 and TRBJ1-6; no clear D. The length of the CDR3 is 13 residues. CDR1 and CDR2 from the germline V gene are SGDLS and YYNGEE. The ends were cut back, 3 bases at V and 9 bases at J, with 10 bases in the middle. Looking up the rest from reference TRBV9 and TRBJ1-6 gives the full variable domain: DSGVTQTPKHLITATGQRVTLRCSPRSGDLSVYWYQQSLDQGLQFLIQYYNGEERAKGNILERFSAQQFPDLHSELNLSSLELGDSALYFCASSEDLSSPLHFGNGTRLTVT.

The V call is TRBV30, the J call TRBJ2-7, with D perhaps matching TRBD2 (6 bases). This CDR3 is built from 15 residues. The germline V gene encodes CDR1 GTSNPN and CDR2 SVGIG (reference sequence). Trimming left V 3 bases short and J 0 bases short, with 15 bases between. The CDR3 sequence: CAWSVGSGRSYEQYF. CDR3 nucleotide sequence: TGTGCCTGGAGCGTGGGTAGCGGTCGCTCCTACGAGCAGTACTTC.

J is TRBJ2-7 and V is TRBV6-2 or TRBV6-3, with 10 positions matching TRBD2. V was clipped by 6 bases and J by 12 bases; unmatched bases: 11. Per germline, CDR1 MNHEY and CDR2 SVGEGT. The CDR3 runs to 13 residues. The CDR3 DNA follows: TGTGCCAGCAGCGACCTCCTAGCGGGAGTAGTGTACTTC. Encoded protein: CASSDLLAGVVYF.

This clonotype was observed a few times. This chain joins TRBV25-1 and TRBJ1-6; 7 nucleotides agree with TRBD1. The CDR3 is 17 amino acids. J was trimmed by 7 bases and V by 3 bases; bases with no gene match: 12. Germline loops: CDR1 MGHDK, CDR2 SYGVNS. The CDR3 DNA is TGTGCCAGCAGTGATCATGACAGGGAGGGGCGCAATTCACCCCTCCACTTT. Its protein is CASSDHDREGRNSPLHF. The variable domain in full, completed from reference TRBV25-1 and TRBJ1-6, reads EADIYQTPRYLVIGTGKKITLECSQTMGHDKMYWYQQDPGMELHLIHYSYGVNSTEKGDLSSESTVSRIRTEHFPLTLESARPSHTSQYLCASSDHDREGRNSPLHFGNGTRLTVT.

In this sample, this clonotype turned up a few times. The CDR3 coding sequence is TGTGCCAGCAGTTTGTTTAGCAACGAGCAGTACTTC. Translated: CASSLFSNEQYF. The chain combines TRBV12-3 or TRBV12-4 with TRBJ2-7, with no clear D. This CDR3 is built from 12 residues. The V and J ends lost 3 bases and 5 bases respectively, with 8 bases between them.

This clonotype was detected a few times. V and J are TRBV20-1 and TRBJ2-7; D remains unclear. This CDR3 has 15 amino acids. Germline CDR1 DFQATT, CDR2 SNEGSKA (reference sequence). Trimming pared 1 base from V and 3 bases from J, leaving 16 bases between. CDR3 in amino acids: CSARGPTTNVYEQYF. The CDR3 DNA reads TGCAGTGCTAGAGGACCGACCACGAACGTCTACGAGCAGTACTTC.

This clonotype was counted a few times. The chain is built from TRBV20-1 and TRBJ1-1, with D uncertain. Germline CDR1 DFQATT, CDR2 SNEGSKA (reference sequence). The ends were cut back, 5 bases at V and 4 bases at J, with 20 bases in the middle. The CDR3 covers 15 residues. CDR3 region: CSALGMVKSLTEAFF. CDR3 sequence (DNA): TGCAGTGCTCTGGGGATGGTGAAGAGCCTCACTGAAGCTTTCTTT.

The V call is TRBV7-8, the J call TRBJ2-1; TRBD1 agrees at 12 bases. The germline gives CDR1 SGHVS, CDR2 FQNEAQ. This CDR3 is 14 amino acids long. V was clipped by 5 bases and J by 8 bases; unmatched bases: 4. The CDR3 loop reads CASSVGQGAYEQFF. CDR3 coding DNA: TGTGCCAGCAGCGTGGGACAGGGGGCCTATGAGCAGTTCTTC. Variable domain in full (rest from reference TRBV7-8 and TRBJ2-1): GAGVSQSPRYKVAKRGQDVALRCDPISGHVSLFWYQQALGQGPEFLTYFQNEAQLDKSGLPSDRFFAERPEGSVSTLKIQRTQQEDSAVYLCASSVGQGAYEQFFGPGTRLTVL.

This clonotype showed up just a few times. This rearrangement joins TRBV9 to TRBJ2-1; D is uncertain. V dropped 6 bases and J dropped 0 bases, with 13 bases sitting between them. Germline CDR1 SGDLS, CDR2 YYNGEE. CDR3 length: 15 residues. The CDR3 sequence is CASTPLGSSYNEQFF. DNA of the CDR3: TGTGCCAGCACCCCATTGGGCAGCTCCTACAATGAGCAGTTCTTC. The full variable domain, with the rest looked up from reference TRBV9 and TRBJ2-1, is DSGVTQTPKHLITATGQRVTLRCSPRSGDLSVYWYQQSLDQGLQFLIQYYNGEERAKGNILERFSAQQFPDLHSELNLSSLELGDSALYFCASTPLGSSYNEQFFGPGTRLTVL.

The rearrangement links TRBV6-1 to TRBJ1-1; D remains unclear. The CDR3 has 12 residues. Trimming left V 6 bases short and J 4 bases short, with 9 bases between. Germline V gives CDR1 MNHNS, CDR2 SASEGT. CDR3 sequence reads: CASSGAITEAFF. The CDR3 region has the DNA TGTGCCAGCAGCGGAGCCATCACTGAAGCTTTCTTT.

This clonotype was recorded only once. A much bigger clone sits one base away, suggesting this may be a read error. This chain joins TRBV6-2 or TRBV6-3 and TRBJ2-1; D is unresolved. TRBJ2-7 matches the DNA end more closely, so the J call is doubtful. Germline assignment: CDR1 MNHEY and CDR2 SVGEGT. The CDR3 has 14 residues. Here the CDR3 DNA reads TGTGCCAGCAGTTACTCGCGCTCCTACAATGAGCAGTACTTC. The encoded protein is CASSYSRSYNEQYF.

J is TRBJ2-3 and V is TRBV28, with 9 bases fitting TRBD1. The CDR3 consists of 16 residues. Looked up from germline, CDR1 is MDHEN and CDR2 is SYDVKM. The trim removed 2 bases at V and 2 bases at J, leaving 5 bases unmatched. The CDR3 nucleotides read TGTGCCAGCAGTTTACCGGGACAGGGCCACACAGATACGCAGTATTTT. Protein sequence: CASSLPGQGHTDTQYF.

The CDR3 nucleotides read TGTGCCAGCAGCGCCAGGACTAGCGGGAGCGGTGAGCAGTACTTC. This gives the protein CASSARTSGSGEQYF. The chain links TRBV9 to TRBJ2-5; 13 nucleotides agree with TRBD2. This CDR3 spans 15 amino acids. Trimming took 3 bases from V and 11 from J; bases not matched to a gene: 10. The germline V gene encodes CDR1 SGDLS and CDR2 YYNGEE.

This clonotype showed up many times. The chain links TRBV6-1 to TRBJ2-5, with D perhaps being TRBD1 or TRBD2 (5 bases each). This CDR3 is built from 19 residues. Germline V lookup: CDR1 MNHNS, CDR2 SASEGT. Trimming stripped 6 bases from V and 3 bases from J, with 29 bases between. CDR3 in DNA: TGTGCCAGCAGCGCACCGCCTGCATACAACACGGGGCTCGAAGAGACCCAGTACTTC. As protein: CASSAPPAYNTGLEETQYF.

This clonotype was observed a few times. The chain carries TRBV3-1 and TRBJ2-5, with 7 bases fitting TRBD1. Germline lookup yields CDR1 LGHDT and CDR2 YNNKEL (reference sequence). With V trimmed by 4 bases and J by 2 bases, 7 bases remained unmatched. The CDR3 extends over 15 amino acids. This CDR3 is CASSPRDRPQETQYF. Here the CDR3 DNA reads TGTGCCAGCAGCCCCAGGGACAGACCTCAAGAGACCCAGTACTTC.

The CDR3 DNA is TGTGCCAGCAGTTTATCTAGGCAGAGTAACATTCAGTACTTC. This sequence encodes CASSLSRQSNIQYF. The V call is TRBV27, the J call TRBJ2-7, with D uncertain. The DNA end favors TRBJ2-4, so the J call may be wrong. The CDR3 spans 14 residues. CDR1 is MNHEY, CDR2 SMNVEV, per germline (reference sequence).

The chain joins TRBV6-2 or TRBV6-3 to TRBJ2-7; 14 bases map to TRBD2. The V segment lost 5 bases and the J segment 7 bases; nucleotides outside the gene matches: 7. The V gene's germline CDR1 is MNHEY and CDR2 SVGEGT. This CDR3 has 15 residues. CDR3 nucleotides: TGTGCCAGCAGTGGGACTAGCGGGAGAATTGGAGAGCAGTACTTC. It encodes CASSGTSGRIGEQYF.

The J gene is TRBJ2-5, the V gene TRBV20-1, with a tentative D call TRBD2 (5 bases). The DNA end lines up better with TRBJ2-7; the J call may be wrong. CDR1 and CDR2 (germline): DFQATT, SNEGSKA (reference sequence). The CDR3 has 14 residues. This chain's CDR3 is CSVLEGQYAYEQYF. CDR3 DNA: TGCAGTGTTTTAGAGGGCCAATATGCCTACGAGCAGTACTTC.

This clonotype was picked up many times. This CDR3 reads CATSRGTEQYF. The CDR3 DNA sequence: TGTGCCACCAGCAGGGGGACTGAGCAGTACTTC. The chain has TRBV15 and TRBJ2-7, with D tentatively TRBD2 (6 bases). This CDR3 comprises 11 residues. The ends were cut back, 3 bases at V and 7 bases at J, with 7 bases in the middle. Germline V gene lookup returns CDR1 LNHNV and CDR2 YYDKDF (reference sequence).

CDR3 in amino acids: CASSQFGGESGANVLTF. The CDR3 DNA follows: TGCGCCAGCAGCCAGTTTGGGGGTGAGTCTGGGGCCAACGTCCTGACTTTC. This sequence joins TRBV4-3 and TRBJ2-6, with D perhaps given as TRBD1 or TRBD2 (5 bases each). V dropped 3 bases and J dropped 1 base, with 13 bases sitting between them. From germline, CDR1 is LGHNA and CDR2 YSLEER. The CDR3 extends over 17 amino acids.

This clonotype was detected once. A much larger clone sits a single nucleotide away, making a read error possible. The chain joins TRBV20-1 to TRBJ2-3, with D perhaps matching TRBD1 or TRBD2 (5 bases each). The CDR3 extends over 14 amino acids. Trimming took off 2 bases at V and 10 bases at J, with 19 bases between the two ends. Germline CDR1 is DFQATT and CDR2 is SNEGSKA (reference sequence). The CDR3 nucleotides are TGCAGTGCTAGAACCCCGCTGGGGACCTATCCGCAGTATTTT. As protein: CSARTPLGTYPQYF.

V gene TRBV5-1 combines with J gene TRBJ2-6, with 7 bases that match TRBD1. The ends lost 4 bases at V and 0 bases at J; junction bases unmatched: 16. Germline assignment: CDR1 SGHRS and CDR2 YFSETQ. This CDR3 has 20 amino acids. The CDR3: CASSDPGQRTIYSGANVLTF. The DNA of the CDR3 is TGCGCCAGCAGCGATCCGGGACAGAGGACGATATACTCTGGGGCCAACGTCCTGACTTTC.

A single count supports this clonotype. With a much larger clone just one base away, this may be a read error. The V gene is TRBV6-2 or TRBV6-3, the J gene TRBJ2-3, with TRBD2 as a possible D gene (6 bases). CDR1 MNHEY and CDR2 SVGEGT come from the germline V gene. This CDR3 is built from 15 residues. In DNA form, the CDR3 reads TGTGTCAGCATCGACCGGGACTTAAGCACAGATACGCAGTATTTT. It codes for CVSIDRDLSTDTQYF.

This clonotype was observed a handful of times. The gene calls are TRBV9 and TRBJ2-7, with 7 positions matching TRBD2. Trimming at V came to 0 bases and at J to 2 bases, leaving 8 bases not matched to a gene. The CDR3 length is 16 residues. Germline assignment: CDR1 SGDLS and CDR2 YYNGEE. The CDR3 nucleotides are TGTGCCAGCAGCGTAGGAACTAGCGCGGAGGCCTACGAGCAGTACTTC. This codes for CASSVGTSAEAYEQYF.

The gene calls are TRBV5-1 and TRBJ1-1; the D gene is possibly TRBD1 (6 bases). V was cut by 5 bases and J by 3 bases, with 14 bases left in between. This CDR3 is built from 14 residues. Germline loops: CDR1 SGHRS, CDR2 YFSETQ. CDR3 coding DNA: TGCGCCAGCAGTTGGGGGGGGCACGACACTGAAGCTTTCTTT. Protein sequence: CASSWGGHDTEAFF.

This clonotype has just a few counts. This chain joins TRBV9 and TRBJ2-1, with 7 nucleotides matching TRBD2. The CDR3 has 16 amino acids. V was clipped by 4 bases and J by 0 bases; unmatched bases: 7. Germline loops: CDR1 SGDLS, CDR2 YYNGEE. The CDR3 reads CASSPRLARSYNEQFF. CDR3 nucleotide sequence: TGTGCCAGCAGCCCAAGACTAGCCCGCTCCTACAATGAGCAGTTCTTC.

J is TRBJ2-5 and V is TRBV27, with TRBD2 identical over 13 bases. The CDR3 runs to 15 residues. Germline V lookup: CDR1 MNHEY, CDR2 SMNVEV (reference sequence). Unmatched junction bases numbered 5, after V lost 3 bases and J lost 7 bases. The DNA for the CDR3 is TGTGCCAGCAGTTTGGGGACTAGCGGGATTGTGACCCAGTACTTC. Translated: CASSLGTSGIVTQYF.

The sample holds a few counts of this clonotype. The chain joins TRBV7-2 to TRBJ1-2, with 8 bases matching TRBD1. V was clipped by 5 bases and J by 3 bases; unmatched bases: 8. From germline, CDR1 is SGHTA and CDR2 FQGNSA. The length of the CDR3 is 15 residues. CDR3 amino acids: CASSLGTGLDYGYTF. The CDR3 DNA reads TGTGCCAGCAGCCTGGGGACAGGTTTGGACTATGGCTACACCTTC.

The chain has TRBV12-3 or TRBV12-4 and TRBJ2-5; D is perhaps TRBD2 (7 bases). CDR3 length: 15 residues. V lost 3 bases and J lost 6, with 17 bases in between. The CDR3 coding sequence is TGTGCCAGCAGTTTGTCTTCCGGGGGGCCAAAGACCCAGTACTTC. This codes for CASSLSSGGPKTQYF.